Below are 10 T cell receptor beta chains sequenced from a single sample in a study of cytomegalovirus exposure and HLA in healthy donors. PCR primers comprised 60 Vbeta and 13 Jbeta primers. Assay used: immunoSEQ multiplex PCR; TCRdb lists only in-frame clones, some missing. The sample gives roughly 190,000 clones, approximately 82% of which show up once; approximately 10% is in the top ten. The specimen sequenced was PBMCs. The receptors were gathered from a woman between 45 and 60 years old in good health and CMV-seropositive.

The sample holds one count of this clone. This chain uses TRBV5-1 with TRBJ2-3; the D is unclear. The CDR3 loop spans 14 amino acids. The V gene's germline CDR1 is SGHRS and CDR2 YFSETQ. V was shortened by 1 base and J by 6 bases, with 12 bases between the two germline ends. CDR3 sequence: CASSLRPVPDTQYF. In DNA form, the CDR3 reads TGCGCCAGCAGCTTGCGTCCGGTTCCTGATACGCAGTATTTT.

This clone showed up just once. Other nucleotide sequences in the sample specify the same CDR3. The gene calls are TRBV7-8 and TRBJ1-2; D remains ambiguous. Germline V lookup: CDR1 SGHVS, CDR2 FQNEAQ. CDR3 length: 12 residues. The V end was cut by 3 bases, the J end by 3 bases, with 5 bases between. CDR3 DNA sequence: TGTGCCAGCAGCTTCGTTGACTATGGCTACACCTTC. Its protein product is CASSFVDYGYTF.

The rearrangement uses TRBV5-1 and TRBJ2-3; 7 nucleotides agree with TRBD1. After removal of 2 bases from V and 0 bases from J, the junction contained 6 bases not matched to a gene. CDR3 length: 16 residues. Germline lookup yields CDR1 SGHRS and CDR2 YFSETQ. This chain's CDR3 is CASSLWTGQSTDTQYF. Written as DNA, the CDR3 is TGCGCCAGCAGCTTATGGACAGGACAAAGCACAGATACGCAGTATTTT.

This chain connects TRBV20-1 to TRBJ1-2, with D perhaps matching TRBD1 (6 bases). V lost 5 bases to trimming and J lost 3 bases, with 7 bases between them. Germline V CDR1 and CDR2: DFQATT, SNEGSKA (reference sequence). The CDR3 is made up of 11 amino acids. The CDR3 DNA reads as TGCAGTGCTGAGGGGGACTATGGCTACACCTTC. Translating gives CSAEGDYGYTF.

The count of this clone is one. This chain joins TRBV7-2 and TRBJ1-3; D is ambiguous. CDR1 and CDR2 from the germline V gene are SGHTA and FQGNSA. Trimming cost V 4 bases and J 0 bases, with 13 bases left between them. This CDR3 is built from 16 residues. CDR3 DNA sequence: TGTGCCAGCAGCTCGTACTTGGGGAGCTCTGGAAACACCATATATTTT. Translated: CASSSYLGSSGNTIYF.

CDR3 loop: CSVEDPWTGDGTEAFF. Written as DNA, the CDR3 is TGCAGCGTTGAAGATCCCTGGACAGGGGACGGCACTGAAGCTTTCTTT. This chain connects TRBV29-1 to TRBJ1-1; 9 nucleotides align to TRBD1. Germline lookup yields CDR1 SQVTM and CDR2 ANQGSEA. The CDR3 contains 16 residues. V was pared by 0 bases and J by 4 bases, with 9 bases of the junction left unmatched.

This clone was picked up one time. V is TRBV5-8 and J is TRBJ2-5; tentative D call: TRBD1 (5 bases). The J call is doubtful: the DNA matches TRBJ2-7 better. The CDR3 extends over 14 amino acids. CDR1 and CDR2 from the germline V gene are SGHTS and YDEGEE. The CDR3 reads CASSLEDRIYEQYF. CDR3 nucleotide sequence: TGTGCCAGCAGCTTGGAAGACAGAATATACGAGCAGTACTTC.

This clone occurred once. The chain is built from TRBV7-3 and TRBJ2-3, with D perhaps matching TRBD2 (8 bases). CDR1 is SGHTA and CDR2 is FQGTGA in the germline V gene. This CDR3 has 16 residues. V was clipped by 5 bases and J by 2 bases, with 17 bases between them. The CDR3 reads CASSGTAGAYTDTQYF. The CDR3 DNA reads as TGTGCCAGCAGCGGGACAGCGGGGGCCTACACAGATACGCAGTATTTT. The full variable domain, in which reference TRBV7-3 and TRBJ2-3 provide the parts outside the CDR3, is GAGVSQTPSNKVTEKGKYVELRCDPISGHTALYWYRQSLGQGPEFLIYFQGTGAADDSGLPNDRFFAVRPEGSVSTLKIQRTERGDSAVYLCASSGTAGAYTDTQYFGPGTRLTVL.

This chain links TRBV11-2 with TRBJ1-2; perhaps TRBD1 as D (6 bases). This CDR3 comprises 16 residues. Germline values: CDR1 SGHAT, CDR2 FQNNGV. Between the trimmed V and J ends, which lost 5 bases and 4 bases, there was a span of 20 bases. DNA of the CDR3: TGTGCCAGCAGCCCGGCACAGGGCCTAATGGGCTATGGCTACACCTTC. It translates to CASSPAQGLMGYGYTF.

The chain links TRBV5-1 to TRBJ2-7; possibly TRBD1 for D (6 bases). CDR3 length equals 14 residues. Germline-derived CDR1 and CDR2 are SGHRS and YFSETQ. V lost 2 bases to trimming and J lost 2 bases, with 11 bases between them. The CDR3 loop is CASSLTGSPYEQYF. The CDR3 nucleotides read TGCGCCAGCAGCTTAACAGGGTCACCCTACGAGCAGTACTTC.